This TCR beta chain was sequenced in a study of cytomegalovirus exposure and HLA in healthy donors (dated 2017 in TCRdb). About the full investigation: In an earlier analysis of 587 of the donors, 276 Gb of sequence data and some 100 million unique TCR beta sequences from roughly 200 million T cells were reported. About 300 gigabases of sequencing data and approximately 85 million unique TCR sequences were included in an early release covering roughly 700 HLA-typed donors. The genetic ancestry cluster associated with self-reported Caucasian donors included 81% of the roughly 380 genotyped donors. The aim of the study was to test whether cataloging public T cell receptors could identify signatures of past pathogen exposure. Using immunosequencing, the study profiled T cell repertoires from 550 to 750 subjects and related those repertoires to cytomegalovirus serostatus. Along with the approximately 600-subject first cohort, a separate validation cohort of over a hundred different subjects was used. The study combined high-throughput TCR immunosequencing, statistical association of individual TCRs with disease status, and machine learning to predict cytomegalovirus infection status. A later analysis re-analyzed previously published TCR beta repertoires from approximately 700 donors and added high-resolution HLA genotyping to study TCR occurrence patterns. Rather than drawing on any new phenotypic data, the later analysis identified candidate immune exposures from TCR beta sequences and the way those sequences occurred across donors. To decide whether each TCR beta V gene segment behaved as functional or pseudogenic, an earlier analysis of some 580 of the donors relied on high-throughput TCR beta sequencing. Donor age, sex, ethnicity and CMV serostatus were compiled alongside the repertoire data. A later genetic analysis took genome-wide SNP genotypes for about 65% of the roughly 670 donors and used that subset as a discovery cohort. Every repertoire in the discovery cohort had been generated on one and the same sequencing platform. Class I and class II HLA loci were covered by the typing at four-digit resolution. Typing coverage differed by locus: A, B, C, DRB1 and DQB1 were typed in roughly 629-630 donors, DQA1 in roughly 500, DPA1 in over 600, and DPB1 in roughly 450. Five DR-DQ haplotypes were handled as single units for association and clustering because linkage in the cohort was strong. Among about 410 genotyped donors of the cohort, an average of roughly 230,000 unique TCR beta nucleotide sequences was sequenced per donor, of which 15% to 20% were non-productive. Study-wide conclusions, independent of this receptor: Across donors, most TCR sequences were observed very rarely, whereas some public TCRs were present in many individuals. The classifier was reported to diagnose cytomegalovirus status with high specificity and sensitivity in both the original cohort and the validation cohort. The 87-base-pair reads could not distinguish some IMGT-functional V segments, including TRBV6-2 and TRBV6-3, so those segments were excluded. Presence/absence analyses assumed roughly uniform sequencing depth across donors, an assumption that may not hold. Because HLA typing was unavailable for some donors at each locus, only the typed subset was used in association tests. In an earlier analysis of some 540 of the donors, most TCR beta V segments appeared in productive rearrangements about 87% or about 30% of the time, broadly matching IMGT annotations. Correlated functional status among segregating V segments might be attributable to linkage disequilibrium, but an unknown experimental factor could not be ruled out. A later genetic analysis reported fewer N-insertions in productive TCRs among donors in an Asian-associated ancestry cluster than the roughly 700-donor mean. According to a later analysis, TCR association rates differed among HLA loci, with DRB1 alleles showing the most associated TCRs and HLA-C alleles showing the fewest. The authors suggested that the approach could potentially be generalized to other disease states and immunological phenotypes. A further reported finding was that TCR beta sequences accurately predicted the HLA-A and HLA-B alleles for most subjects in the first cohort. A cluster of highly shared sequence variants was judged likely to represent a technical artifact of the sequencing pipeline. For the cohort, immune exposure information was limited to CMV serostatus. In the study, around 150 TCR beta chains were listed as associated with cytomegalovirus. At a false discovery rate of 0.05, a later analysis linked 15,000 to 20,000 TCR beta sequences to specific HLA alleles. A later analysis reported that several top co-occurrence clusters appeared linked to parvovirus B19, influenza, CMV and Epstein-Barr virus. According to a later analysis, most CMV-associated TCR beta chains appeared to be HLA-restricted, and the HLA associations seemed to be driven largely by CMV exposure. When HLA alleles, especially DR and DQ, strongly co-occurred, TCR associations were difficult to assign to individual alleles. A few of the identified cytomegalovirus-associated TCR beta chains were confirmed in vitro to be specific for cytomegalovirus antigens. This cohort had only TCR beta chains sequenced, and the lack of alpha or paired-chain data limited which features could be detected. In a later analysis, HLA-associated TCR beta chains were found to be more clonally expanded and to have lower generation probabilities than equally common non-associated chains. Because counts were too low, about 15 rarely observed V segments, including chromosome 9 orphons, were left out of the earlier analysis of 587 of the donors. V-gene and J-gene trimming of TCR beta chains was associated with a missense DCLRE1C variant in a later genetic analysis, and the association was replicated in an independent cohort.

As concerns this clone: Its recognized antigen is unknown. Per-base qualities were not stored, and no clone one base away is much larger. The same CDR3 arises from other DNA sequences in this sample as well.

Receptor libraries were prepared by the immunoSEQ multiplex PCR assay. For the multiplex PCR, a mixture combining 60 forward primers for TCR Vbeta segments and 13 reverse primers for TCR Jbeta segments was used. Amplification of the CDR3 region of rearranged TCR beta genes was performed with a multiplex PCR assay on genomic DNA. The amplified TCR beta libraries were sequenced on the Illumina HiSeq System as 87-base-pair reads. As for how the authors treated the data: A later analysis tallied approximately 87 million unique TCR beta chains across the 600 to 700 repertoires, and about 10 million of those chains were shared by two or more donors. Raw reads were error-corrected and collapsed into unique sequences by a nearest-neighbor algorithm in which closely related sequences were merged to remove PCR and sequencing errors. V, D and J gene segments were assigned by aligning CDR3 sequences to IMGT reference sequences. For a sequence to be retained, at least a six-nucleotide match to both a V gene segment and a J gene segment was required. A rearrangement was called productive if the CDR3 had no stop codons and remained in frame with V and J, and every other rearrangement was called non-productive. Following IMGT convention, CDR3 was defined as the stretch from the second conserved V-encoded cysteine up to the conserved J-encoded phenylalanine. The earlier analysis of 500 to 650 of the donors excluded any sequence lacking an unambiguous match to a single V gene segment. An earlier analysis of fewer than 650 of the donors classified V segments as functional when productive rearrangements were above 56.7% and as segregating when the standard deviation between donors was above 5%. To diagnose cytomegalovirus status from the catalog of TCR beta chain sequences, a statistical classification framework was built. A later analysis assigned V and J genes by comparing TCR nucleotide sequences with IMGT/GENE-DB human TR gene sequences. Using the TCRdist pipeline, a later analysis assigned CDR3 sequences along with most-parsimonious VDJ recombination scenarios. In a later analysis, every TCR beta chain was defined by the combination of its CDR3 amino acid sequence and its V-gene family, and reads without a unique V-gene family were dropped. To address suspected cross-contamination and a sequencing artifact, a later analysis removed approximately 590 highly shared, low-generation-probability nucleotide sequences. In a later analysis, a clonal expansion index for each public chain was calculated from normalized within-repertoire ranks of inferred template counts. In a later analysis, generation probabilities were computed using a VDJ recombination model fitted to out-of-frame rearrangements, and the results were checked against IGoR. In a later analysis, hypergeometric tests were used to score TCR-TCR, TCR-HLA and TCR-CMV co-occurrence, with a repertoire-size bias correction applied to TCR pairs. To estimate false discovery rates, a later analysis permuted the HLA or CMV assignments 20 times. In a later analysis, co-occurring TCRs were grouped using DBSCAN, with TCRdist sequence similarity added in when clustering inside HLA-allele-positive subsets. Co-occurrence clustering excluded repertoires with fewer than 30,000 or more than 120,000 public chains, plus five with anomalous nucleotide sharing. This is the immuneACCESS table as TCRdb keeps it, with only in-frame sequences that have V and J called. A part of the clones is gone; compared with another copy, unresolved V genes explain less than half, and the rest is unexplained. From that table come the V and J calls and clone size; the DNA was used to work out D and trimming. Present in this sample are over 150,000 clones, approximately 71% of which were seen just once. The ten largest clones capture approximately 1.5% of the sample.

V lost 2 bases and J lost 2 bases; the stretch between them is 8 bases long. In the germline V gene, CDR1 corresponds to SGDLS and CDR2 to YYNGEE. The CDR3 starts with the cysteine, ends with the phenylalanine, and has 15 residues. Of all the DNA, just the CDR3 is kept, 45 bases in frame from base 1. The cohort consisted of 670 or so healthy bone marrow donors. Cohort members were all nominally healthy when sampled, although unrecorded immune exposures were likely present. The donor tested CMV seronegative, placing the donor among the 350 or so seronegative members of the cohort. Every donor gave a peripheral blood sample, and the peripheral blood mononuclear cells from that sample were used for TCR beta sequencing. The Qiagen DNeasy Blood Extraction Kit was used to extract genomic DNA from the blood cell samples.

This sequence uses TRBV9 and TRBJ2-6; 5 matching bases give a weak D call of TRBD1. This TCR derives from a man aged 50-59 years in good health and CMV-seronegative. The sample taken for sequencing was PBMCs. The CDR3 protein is CASSVQGPGANVLTF. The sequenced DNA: TGTGCCAGCAGCGTCCAGGGTCCTGGGGCCAACGTCCTGACTTTC.